The 28 T cell receptor beta chains in this list originate from one sample, sequenced in a study of brain T cells in children with intractable seizures. Data came from immunoSEQ multiplex PCR; TCRdb stores just in-frame clones and leaves some out. This repertoire shows about 41,000 clones, roughly 90% found once; its top ten account for about 6%. The sample consisted of peripheral blood, taken at surgery. These TCRs come from a girl aged 2-10 years with tuberous sclerosis and intractable seizures.

Written as DNA, the CDR3 is TGTGCCAGCAGCTCCCGAGGCGGGGGCGGTCAGCCCCAGCATTTT. Translating gives CASSSRGGGGQPQHF. The chain employs TRBV7-6 and TRBJ1-5, with D possibly being TRBD1 (6 bases). Germline V gene lookup returns CDR1 SGHVS and CDR2 FNYEAQ. Trimming took off 4 bases at V and 6 bases at J, with 16 bases between the two ends. This CDR3 comprises 15 residues.

Written as DNA, the CDR3 is TGCAGTGCTAGTTTCTTCCTTGGCGTCAAACCCTACGAGCAGTACTTC. Protein sequence: CSASFFLGVKPYEQYF. V and J are TRBV20-1 and TRBJ2-7; D ambiguous. The CDR3 spans 16 residues. CDR1 DFQATT and CDR2 SNEGSKA come from the germline V gene (reference sequence). The V and J ends lost 3 bases and 2 bases respectively, with 20 bases between them.

This chain connects TRBV15 to TRBJ1-1; D remains ambiguous. This CDR3 spans 15 amino acids. Germline loops: CDR1 LNHNV, CDR2 YYDKDF (reference sequence). Between the trimmed V and J ends, which lost 0 bases and 0 bases, there was a span of 8 bases. The CDR3 loop reads CATSREPRLNTEAFF. The CDR3 coding sequence is TGTGCCACCAGCAGAGAACCCAGGTTGAACACTGAAGCTTTCTTT.

The genes are TRBV10-3 and TRBJ2-7; possibly TRBD1 for D (8 bases). Per germline, CDR1 ENHRY and CDR2 SYGVKD. The CDR3 totals 19 residues. Trimming shortened V by 5 bases and J by 3 bases, and 29 bases separated the two germline ends. The CDR3: CAISNGQGLIGGGGYEQYF. CDR3 coding DNA: TGTGCCATCAGTAACGGACAGGGCCTTATAGGCGGGGGAGGCTACGAGCAGTACTTC.

J is TRBJ1-1 and V is TRBV5-1, with 8 bases identical to TRBD1. CDR3 length equals 17 residues. The germline gives CDR1 SGHRS, CDR2 YFSETQ. With 2 bases clipped from V and 1 base from J, the junction kept 10 bases outside the gene matches. The CDR3 sequence is CASSFHDSDRGNTEAFF. CDR3 coding DNA: TGCGCCAGCAGCTTCCACGATTCAGACAGGGGGAACACTGAAGCTTTCTTT. Filled out from reference TRBV5-1 and TRBJ1-1, the complete variable domain reads KAGVTQTPRYLIKTRGQQVTLSCSPISGHRSVSWYQQTPGQGLQFLFEYFSETQRNKGNFPGRFSGRQFSNSRSEMNVSTLELGDSALYLCASSFHDSDRGNTEAFFGQGTRLTVV.

The J gene is TRBJ1-5, the V gene TRBV5-5; no definite D call. The CDR3 is 13 residues long. Germline CDR1 SGHKS, CDR2 YYEKEE (reference sequence). V gave up 2 bases and J gave up 8 bases, with 11 bases separating them. CDR3 in amino acids: CASSFGWVEPQHF. CDR3 coding DNA: TGTGCCAGCAGCTTTGGTTGGGTTGAGCCCCAGCATTTT. Drawing the rest from reference TRBV5-5 and TRBJ1-5, the complete variable domain is DAGVTQSPTHLIKTRGQQVTLRCSPISGHKSVSWYQQVLGQGPQFIFQYYEKEERGRGNFPDRFSARQFPNYSSELNVNALLLGDSALYLCASSFGWVEPQHFGDGTRLSIL.

The chain links TRBV19 to TRBJ1-1; D is undetermined. Deletions cut 5 bases from V and 1 base from J, with 14 bases between. The germline V gene has CDR1 LNHDA and CDR2 SQIVND (reference sequence). CDR3 length equals 15 residues. CDR3 in DNA: TGTGCCAGTAGTCAAATGAGTGTCGGGAACACTGAAGCTTTCTTT. Translation: CASSQMSVGNTEAFF.

This chain joins TRBV6-2 or TRBV6-3 and TRBJ2-7; D might be TRBD1 (6 bases). With 2 bases removed from V and 2 bases from J, the gap between germline ends came to 16 bases. Germline CDR1 and CDR2: MNHEY and SVGEGT. The CDR3 spans 16 residues. The CDR3 sequence is CASSYGYRDNTYEQYV. CDR3 DNA sequence: TGTGCCAGCAGTTACGGGTACAGGGATAACACCTACGAGCAGTACGTC.

This chain connects TRBV7-8 to TRBJ1-2; 10 positions agree with TRBD1. The CDR3 contains 14 residues. Trimming took 5 bases from V and 3 from J; bases not matched to a gene: 3. The germline V gene encodes CDR1 SGHVS and CDR2 FQNEAQ. The CDR3 spells CASSPTGGHYGYTF. CDR3 nucleotides: TGTGCCAGCAGCCCGACAGGGGGCCACTATGGCTACACCTTC.

The chain is built from TRBV7-6 and TRBJ2-3; 10 bases are a match to TRBD2. Germline trimming cut 7 bases from V and 1 base from J; bases unmatched to any gene: 5. This CDR3 is built from 15 residues. CDR1 and CDR2 (germline): SGHVS, FNYEAQ. The CDR3 loop is CASNIGTSGTDTQYF. In DNA form, the CDR3 reads TGTGCCAGCAACATAGGGACTAGCGGCACAGATACGCAGTATTTT. Together with reference TRBV7-6 and TRBJ2-3, the CDR3 gives the full variable domain: GAGVSQSPRYKVTKRGQDVALRCDPISGHVSLYWYRQALGQGPEFLTYFNYEAQQDKSGLPNDRFSAERPEGSISTLTIQRTEQRDSAMYRCASNIGTSGTDTQYFGPGTRLTVL.

This chain uses TRBV15 with TRBJ1-6, with D unclear. The CDR3 loop spans 13 amino acids. Per germline, CDR1 LNHNV and CDR2 YYDKDF (reference sequence). Trimming took off 4 bases at V and 9 bases at J, with 10 bases between the two ends. CDR3 loop: CATSTRGGSPLHF. For the CDR3, the DNA is TGTGCCACCAGCACCCGAGGAGGTTCACCCCTCCACTTT.

The J gene is TRBJ2-7, the V gene TRBV6-1, with D possibly being TRBD1 (6 bases). Between the trimmed V and J ends, which lost 3 bases and 6 bases, there was a span of 15 bases. The CDR3 contains 14 residues. Germline V gene data show CDR1 as MNHNS and CDR2 as SASEGT. The CDR3 here is CASSDQTGFAEQYF. The DNA for the CDR3 is TGTGCCAGCAGTGACCAAACAGGGTTCGCCGAGCAGTACTTC.

V and J are TRBV7-3 and TRBJ2-2, with D tentatively TRBD1 or TRBD2 (6 bases each). Trimming shortened V by 2 bases and J by 3 bases, and 10 bases separated the two germline ends. The germline gives CDR1 SGHTA, CDR2 FQGTGA. This CDR3 has 15 residues. CDR3 coding DNA: TGTGCCAGCAGCTTAGAGGGGGGTGACACCGGGGAGCTGTTTTTT. The encoded protein is CASSLEGGDTGELFF.

The chain links TRBV18 to TRBJ2-1; the match to TRBD2 covers 7 bases. The CDR3 runs 16 residues. J lost 5 bases, V lost 3 bases, and 10 bases had no gene match. Germline V lookup: CDR1 KGHSH, CDR2 LQKENI. In DNA form, the CDR3 reads TGTGCCAGCTCACCCGCGTCGGGAGGAACGCACAATGAGCAGTTCTTC. Its translation is CASSPASGGTHNEQFF.

The chain couples TRBV13 to TRBJ1-1, with 8 bases aligning to TRBD1. V lost 7 bases, J lost 3 bases, and 10 bases stayed unmatched. The CDR3 has 15 residues. From germline, CDR1 is PRHDT and CDR2 FYEKMQ (reference sequence). The CDR3 coding sequence is TGTGCCAGCATCCCACCGCCACAGGGGGACACTGAAGCTTTCTTT. It encodes CASIPPPQGDTEAFF.

The chain carries TRBV6-1 and TRBJ1-2, with 8 bases identical to TRBD1. The CDR3 length is 17 residues. V dropped 1 base and J dropped 9; count of bases not matched to a gene: 16. Germline CDR1 reads MNHNS; CDR2 reads SASEGT. The CDR3 sequence is CASSEVAGGARTGRYTF. For the CDR3, the DNA is TGTGCCAGCAGTGAAGTGGCAGGGGGCGCGCGAACAGGGCGCTACACCTTC.

This chain uses TRBV30 with TRBJ1-5; perhaps TRBD1 as D (5 bases). V lost 5 bases, J lost 0 bases, and 8 bases lay in between. Germline V gives CDR1 GTSNPN, CDR2 SVGIG (reference sequence). This CDR3 contains 13 residues. The CDR3 region has the DNA TGTGCCTGGGCCCAGGGTAGCAATCAGCCCCAGCATTTT. Its translation: CAWAQGSNQPQHF.

This sequence joins TRBV6-2 or TRBV6-3 and TRBJ2-7; D gene unclear. CDR1 and CDR2 from the germline V gene are MNHEY and SVGEGT. The CDR3 sequence is 11 residues long. Trimming pared 4 bases from V and 13 bases from J, leaving 14 bases between. CDR3: CASSLARIHYF. CDR3 DNA: TGTGCCAGCAGTTTGGCGCGTATCCACTACTTC.

The chain recombines TRBV7-2 with TRBJ2-2, with 10 bases identical to TRBD2. The V segment lost 3 bases and the J segment 1 base; nucleotides outside the gene matches: 11. The V gene's germline CDR1 is SGHTA and CDR2 FQGNSA. The CDR3 is made up of 19 amino acids. CDR3 sequence reads: CASSFAASSGGLNTGELFF. CDR3 bases: TGTGCCAGCAGCTTTGCCGCTTCTAGCGGGGGACTGAACACCGGGGAGCTGTTTTTT.

The rearrangement links TRBV23-1 to TRBJ2-4; tentative D call: TRBD2 (7 bases). TRBV23-1 is noted as an ORF with a role that remains uncertain. V dropped 9 bases and J dropped 0 bases, with 15 bases sitting between them. The CDR3 covers 15 residues. The CDR3 coding sequence is TGCGCCAGTGGGGAGGGGGGACTAGCCAAAAACATTCAGTACTTC. Translated, it gives CASGEGGLAKNIQYF.

The rearrangement links TRBV6-1 to TRBJ2-5; perhaps TRBD1 as D (5 bases). Trimming pared 4 bases from V and 4 bases from J, leaving 31 bases between. Germline CDR1 reads MNHNS; CDR2 reads SASEGT. The CDR3 is made up of 20 amino acids. The CDR3 nucleotides read TGTGCCAGCAGTGTTTATCACGGTTTTCTGGGGCAGGAGATTCGAGAGACCCAGTACTTC. Translation: CASSVYHGFLGQEIRETQYF.

The chain links TRBV7-9 to TRBJ1-1; D unresolved. Germline CDR1 reads SEHNR; CDR2 reads FQNEAQ (reference sequence). V was shortened by 1 base and J by 7 bases, with 13 bases between the two germline ends. The CDR3 consists of 14 residues. The CDR3 spells CASSLGALGFEAFF. The CDR3 coding sequence is TGTGCCAGCAGCTTAGGCGCCCTGGGTTTTGAAGCTTTCTTT. Based on the CDR3 plus reference TRBV7-9 and TRBJ1-1, the full variable domain is DTGVSQNPRHKITKRGQNVTFRCDPISEHNRLYWYRQTLGQGPEFLTYFQNEAQLEKSRLLSDRFSAERPKGSFSTLEIQRTEQGDSAMYLCASSLGALGFEAFFGQGTRLTVV.

The V and J genes are TRBV10-3 and TRBJ2-2; D not certain. Germline-derived CDR1 and CDR2 are ENHRY and SYGVKD. Deletions cut 3 bases from V and 3 bases from J, with 11 bases between. This CDR3 is built from 15 residues. DNA of the CDR3: TGTGCCATCAGTGATTCATTTAGGGACACCGGGGAGCTGTTTTTT. Protein sequence: CAISDSFRDTGELFF.

In its sample, this clone was seen once. This chain links TRBV5-6 with TRBJ2-5, with TRBD2 matching 7 bases. CDR1 and CDR2 (germline): SGHDT, YYEEEE. V lost 7 bases to trimming and J lost 0 bases; unmatched junction nucleotides: 6. The CDR3 loop spans 14 amino acids. CDR3 DNA: TGTGCCAGCGGCCTTGGGGGGGACCAAGAGACCCAGTACTTC. Residues: CASGLGGDQETQYF. The full variable domain, rest sourced from reference TRBV5-6 and TRBJ2-5, is DAGVTQSPTHLIKTRGQQVTLRCSPKSGHDTVSWYQQALGQGPQFIFQYYEEEERQRGNFPDRFSGHQFPNYSSELNVNALLLGDSALYLCASGLGGDQETQYFGPGTRLLVL.

This rearrangement joins TRBV9 to TRBJ1-2, with D perhaps TRBD1 (6 bases). V was clipped by 3 bases and J by 3 bases, with 21 bases between them. Germline CDR1 and CDR2: SGDLS and YYNGEE. The CDR3 is made up of 17 amino acids. The CDR3 loop is CASSEGVLLENHYGYTF. CDR3 sequence (DNA): TGTGCCAGCAGCGAGGGGGTATTGTTGGAAAATCACTATGGCTACACCTTC. Full variable domain (outside the CDR3, taken from reference TRBV9 and TRBJ1-2): DSGVTQTPKHLITATGQRVTLRCSPRSGDLSVYWYQQSLDQGLQFLIQYYNGEERAKGNILERFSAQQFPDLHSELNLSSLELGDSALYFCASSEGVLLENHYGYTFGSGTRLTVV.

CDR3 region: CASSLSGKGYTF. In nucleotides, the CDR3 is TGTGCCAGCAGCTTATCGGGCAAGGGCTACACCTTC. This chain connects TRBV7-9 to TRBJ1-2; D not resolved. The length of the CDR3 is 12 residues. Germline V CDR1 and CDR2: SEHNR, FQNEAQ (reference sequence). V was clipped by 2 bases and J by 8 bases, with 9 bases between them.

Details on this clone: This specimen includes other DNA sequences encoding the same CDR3. The J gene is TRBJ1-5, the V gene TRBV6-5; no clear D gene. Germline V gene lookup returns CDR1 MNHEY and CDR2 SVGAGI. The V gene lost 0 bases and the J gene lost 4 bases, with 4 bases spanning the gap. The CDR3 covers 13 residues. The CDR3, as DNA: TGTGCCAGCAGTTACTCTCGGAATCAGCCCCAGCATTTT. Its protein is CASSYSRNQPQHF.

The chain recombines TRBV5-1 with TRBJ1-2; D might be TRBD1 (6 bases). The ends were cut back, 3 bases at V and 8 bases at J, with 17 bases in the middle. The CDR3 runs 14 residues. Looked up from germline, CDR1 is SGHRS and CDR2 is YFSETQ. CDR3 in amino acids: CASSSVAGAKGYTF. CDR3 in DNA: TGCGCCAGCAGCTCTGTGGCGGGGGCAAAGGGCTACACCTTC.